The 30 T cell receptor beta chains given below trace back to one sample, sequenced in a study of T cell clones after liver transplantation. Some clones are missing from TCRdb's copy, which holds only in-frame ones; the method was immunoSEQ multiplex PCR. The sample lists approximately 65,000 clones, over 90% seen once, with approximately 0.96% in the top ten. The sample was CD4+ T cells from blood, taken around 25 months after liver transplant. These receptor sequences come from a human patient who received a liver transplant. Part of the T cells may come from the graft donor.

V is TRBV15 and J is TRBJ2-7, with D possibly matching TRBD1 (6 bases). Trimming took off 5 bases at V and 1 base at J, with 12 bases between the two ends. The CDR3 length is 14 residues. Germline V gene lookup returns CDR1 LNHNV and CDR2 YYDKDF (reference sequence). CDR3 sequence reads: CATSRDKASYEQYF. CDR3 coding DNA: TGTGCCACCAGCCGGGACAAGGCTTCCTACGAGCAGTACTTC.

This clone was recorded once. CDR3 DNA: TGTGCCAGCAGCTTGGCGGGAGCGGACGAGCAGTACTTC. Amino acid sequence: CASSLAGADEQYF. This chain joins TRBV7-3 and TRBJ2-7; 7 bases agree with TRBD2. The CDR3 runs to 13 residues. The J segment lost 5 bases and the V segment lost 3 bases, leaving 4 bases of the junction unmatched. Per the germline V gene, CDR1 is SGHTA and CDR2 is FQGTGA.

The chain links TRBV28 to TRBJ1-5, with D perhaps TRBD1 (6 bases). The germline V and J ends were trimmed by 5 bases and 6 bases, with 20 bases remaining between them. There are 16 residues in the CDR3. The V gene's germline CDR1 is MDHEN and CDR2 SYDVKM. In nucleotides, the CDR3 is TGTGCCAGCAGTGCCCGCCAGGGGCAGGGTGGTCAGCCCCAGCATTTT. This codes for CASSARQGQGGQPQHF.

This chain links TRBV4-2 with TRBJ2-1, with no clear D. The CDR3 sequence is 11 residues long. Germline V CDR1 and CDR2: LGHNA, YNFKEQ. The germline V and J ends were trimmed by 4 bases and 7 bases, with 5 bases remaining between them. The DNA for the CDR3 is TGTGCCAGCAGCCTAAGGAATGAGCAGTTCTTC. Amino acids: CASSLRNEQFF.

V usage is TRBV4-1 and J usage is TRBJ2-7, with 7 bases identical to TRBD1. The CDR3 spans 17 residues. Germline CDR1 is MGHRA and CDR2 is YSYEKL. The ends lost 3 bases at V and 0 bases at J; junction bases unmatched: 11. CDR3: CASSHPLGQASSYEQYF. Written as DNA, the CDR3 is TGCGCCAGCAGCCACCCATTAGGACAGGCGAGCTCCTACGAGCAGTACTTC.

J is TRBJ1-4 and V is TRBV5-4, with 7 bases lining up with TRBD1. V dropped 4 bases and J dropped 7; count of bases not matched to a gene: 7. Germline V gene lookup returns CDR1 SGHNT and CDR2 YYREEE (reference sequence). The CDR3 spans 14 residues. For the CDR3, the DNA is TGTGCCAGCAGCAATGTCTGGGACAGTGAAAAACTGTTTTTT. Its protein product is CASSNVWDSEKLFF.

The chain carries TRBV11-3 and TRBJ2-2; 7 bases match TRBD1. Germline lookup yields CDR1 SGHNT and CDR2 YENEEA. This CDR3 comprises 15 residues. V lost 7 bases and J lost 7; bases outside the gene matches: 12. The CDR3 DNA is TGTGCCAGCACCCCGACACAGGGGATGGGCGGGGAGCTGTTTTTT. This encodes CASTPTQGMGGELFF.

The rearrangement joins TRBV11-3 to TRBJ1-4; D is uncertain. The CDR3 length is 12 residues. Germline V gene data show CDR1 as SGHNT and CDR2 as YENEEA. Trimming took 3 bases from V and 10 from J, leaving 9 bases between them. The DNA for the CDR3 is TGTGCCAGCAGCTTCCTCAGCGGAAAACTGTTTTTT. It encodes CASSFLSGKLFF.

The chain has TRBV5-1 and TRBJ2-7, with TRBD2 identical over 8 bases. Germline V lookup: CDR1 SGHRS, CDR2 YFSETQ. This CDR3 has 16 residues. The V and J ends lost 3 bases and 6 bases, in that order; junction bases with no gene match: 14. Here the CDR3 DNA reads TGCGCCAGCAGCTCCCGGAGCGGGAGAGGTCCAGGCGAGCAGTACTTC. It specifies CASSSRSGRGPGEQYF.

CDR3 nucleotides: TGCGCCAGCAGCACAGGGACAGTCCAAGAGACCCAGTACTTC. Translation gives CASSTGTVQETQYF. This chain joins TRBV5-1 and TRBJ2-5; 7 bases map to TRBD1. CDR3 length equals 14 residues. Per germline, CDR1 SGHRS and CDR2 YFSETQ. After removal of 4 bases from V and 1 base from J, the junction contained 4 bases not matched to a gene. Full variable domain (rest looked up from reference TRBV5-1 and TRBJ2-5): KAGVTQTPRYLIKTRGQQVTLSCSPISGHRSVSWYQQTPGQGLQFLFEYFSETQRNKGNFPGRFSGRQFSNSRSEMNVSTLELGDSALYLCASSTGTVQETQYFGPGTRLLVL.

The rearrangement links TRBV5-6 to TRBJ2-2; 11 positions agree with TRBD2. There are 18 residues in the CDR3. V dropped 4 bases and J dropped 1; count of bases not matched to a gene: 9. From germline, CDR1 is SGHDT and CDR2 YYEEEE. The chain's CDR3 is CASSHYGSGRENTGELFF. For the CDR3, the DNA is TGTGCCAGCAGCCACTATGGTAGCGGGAGGGAGAACACCGGGGAGCTGTTTTTT.

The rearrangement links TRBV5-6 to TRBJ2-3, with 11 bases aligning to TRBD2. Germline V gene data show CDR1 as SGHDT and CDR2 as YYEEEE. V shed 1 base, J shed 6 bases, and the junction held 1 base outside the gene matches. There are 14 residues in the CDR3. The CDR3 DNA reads TGTGCCAGCAGCTTGAGACTAGCGGGGGATACGCAGTATTTT. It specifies CASSLRLAGDTQYF.

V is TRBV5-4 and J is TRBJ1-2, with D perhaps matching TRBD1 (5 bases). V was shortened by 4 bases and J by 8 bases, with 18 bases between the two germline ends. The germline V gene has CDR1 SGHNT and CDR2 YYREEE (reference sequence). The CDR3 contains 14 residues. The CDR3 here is CASSNRDGAGGYTF. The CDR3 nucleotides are TGTGCCAGCAGCAACCGGGACGGGGCGGGCGGCTACACCTTC.

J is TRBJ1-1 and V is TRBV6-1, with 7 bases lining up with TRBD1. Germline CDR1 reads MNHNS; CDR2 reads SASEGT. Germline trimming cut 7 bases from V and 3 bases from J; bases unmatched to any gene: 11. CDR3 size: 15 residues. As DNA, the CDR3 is TGTGCCAGCAACCTACGACAGGGATTGGACACTGAAGCTTTCTTT. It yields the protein CASNLRQGLDTEAFF.

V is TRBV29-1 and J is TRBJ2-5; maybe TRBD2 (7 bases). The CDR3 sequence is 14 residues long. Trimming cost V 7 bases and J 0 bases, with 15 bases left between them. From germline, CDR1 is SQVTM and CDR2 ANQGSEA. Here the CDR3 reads CSARGLLYQETQYF. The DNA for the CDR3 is TGCAGCGCGCGGGGGCTACTGTACCAAGAGACCCAGTACTTC. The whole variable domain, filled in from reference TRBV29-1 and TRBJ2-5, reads SAVISQKPSRDICQRGTSLTIQCQVDSQVTMMFWYRQQPGQSLTLIATANQGSEATYESGFVIDKFPISRPNLTFSTLTVSNMSPEDSSIYLCSARGLLYQETQYFGPGTRLLVL.

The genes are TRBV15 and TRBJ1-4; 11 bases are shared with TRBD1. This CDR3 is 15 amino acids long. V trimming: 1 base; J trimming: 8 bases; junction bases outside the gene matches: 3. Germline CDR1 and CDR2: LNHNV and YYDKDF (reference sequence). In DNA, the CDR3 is TGTGCCACCAGCAGAGCCGGGACAGGGGGGGAAAAACTGTTTTTT. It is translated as CATSRAGTGGEKLFF.

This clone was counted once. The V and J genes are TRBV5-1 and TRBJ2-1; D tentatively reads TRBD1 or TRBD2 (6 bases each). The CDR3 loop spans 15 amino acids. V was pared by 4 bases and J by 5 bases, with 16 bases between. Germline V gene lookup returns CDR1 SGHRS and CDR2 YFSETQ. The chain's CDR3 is CASSRWRGMNNEQFF. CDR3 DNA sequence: TGCGCCAGCAGCCGGTGGAGGGGGATGAACAATGAGCAGTTCTTC.

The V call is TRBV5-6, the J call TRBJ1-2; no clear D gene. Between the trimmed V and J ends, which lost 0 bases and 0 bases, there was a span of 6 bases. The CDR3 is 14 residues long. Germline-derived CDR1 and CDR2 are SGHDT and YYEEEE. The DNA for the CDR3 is TGTGCCAGCAGCTTGGAGTTGGCTAACTATGGCTACACCTTC. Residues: CASSLELANYGYTF.

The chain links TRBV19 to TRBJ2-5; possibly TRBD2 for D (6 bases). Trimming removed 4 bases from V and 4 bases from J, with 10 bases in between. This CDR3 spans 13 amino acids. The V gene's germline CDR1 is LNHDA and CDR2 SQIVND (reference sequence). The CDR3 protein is CASSTLGGETQYF. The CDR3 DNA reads TGTGCCAGTAGTACATTGGGGGGAGAGACCCAGTACTTC.

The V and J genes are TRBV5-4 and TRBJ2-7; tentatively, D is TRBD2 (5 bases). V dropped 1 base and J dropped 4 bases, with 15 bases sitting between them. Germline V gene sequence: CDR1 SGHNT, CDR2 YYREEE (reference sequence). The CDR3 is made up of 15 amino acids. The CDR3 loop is CASSLSKGEGYEQYF. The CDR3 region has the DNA TGTGCCAGCAGCTTGTCAAAGGGAGAGGGATACGAGCAGTACTTC.

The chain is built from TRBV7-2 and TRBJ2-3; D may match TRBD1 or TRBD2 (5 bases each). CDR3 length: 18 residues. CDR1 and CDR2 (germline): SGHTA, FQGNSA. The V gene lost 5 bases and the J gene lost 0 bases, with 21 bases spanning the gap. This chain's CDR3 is CASSTPQGAGTSTDTQYF. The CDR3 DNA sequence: TGTGCCAGCAGCACACCACAAGGGGCAGGGACGAGCACAGATACGCAGTATTTT. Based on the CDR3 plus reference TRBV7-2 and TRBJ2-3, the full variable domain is GAGVSQSPSNKVTEKGKDVELRCDPISGHTALYWYRQSLGQGLEFLIYFQGNSAPDKSGLPSDRFSAERTGGSVSTLTIQRTQQEDSAVYLCASSTPQGAGTSTDTQYFGPGTRLTVL.

This chain's CDR3 is CASRPGTGPYEQYF. Written as DNA, the CDR3 is TGTGCCAGCAGGCCCGGGACAGGTCCCTACGAGCAGTACTTC. The rearrangement joins TRBV27 to TRBJ2-7; 8 bases align to TRBD1. The CDR3 runs 14 residues. J gave up 2 bases and V 6 bases, and 6 bases lay outside the gene matches. Germline V gene sequence: CDR1 MNHEY, CDR2 SMNVEV (reference sequence).

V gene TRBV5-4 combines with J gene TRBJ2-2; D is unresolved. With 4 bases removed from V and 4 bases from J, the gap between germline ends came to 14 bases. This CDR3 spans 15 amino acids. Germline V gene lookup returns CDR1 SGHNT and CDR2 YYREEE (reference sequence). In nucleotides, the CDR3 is TGTGCCAGCAGCCCTCCGCCGGGTACCACCGGGGAGCTGTTTTTT. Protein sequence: CASSPPPGTTGELFF.

This CDR3 reads CASSVGLTSGPSLSYEQYF. Written as DNA, the CDR3 is TGTGCCAGCAGCGTGGGGCTCACTAGCGGGCCTTCCCTCTCCTACGAGCAGTACTTC. The chain carries TRBV9 and TRBJ2-7; 9 bases fit TRBD2. V lost 2 bases to trimming and J lost 0 bases; unmatched junction nucleotides: 15. Germline CDR1 reads SGDLS; CDR2 reads YYNGEE. The CDR3 runs to 19 residues.

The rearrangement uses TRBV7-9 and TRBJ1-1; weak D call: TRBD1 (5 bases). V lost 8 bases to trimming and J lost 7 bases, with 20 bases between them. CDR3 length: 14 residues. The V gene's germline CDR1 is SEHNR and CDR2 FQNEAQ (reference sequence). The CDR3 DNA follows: TGTGCCAGCCGAACTCACGGGGCAGGGAGTGAAGCTTTCTTT. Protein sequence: CASRTHGAGSEAFF.

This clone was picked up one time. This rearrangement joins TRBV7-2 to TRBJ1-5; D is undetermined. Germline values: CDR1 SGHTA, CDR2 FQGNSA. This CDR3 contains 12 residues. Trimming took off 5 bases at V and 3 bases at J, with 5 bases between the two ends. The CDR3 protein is CASSHPNQPQHF. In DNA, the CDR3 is TGTGCCAGCAGCCATCCCAATCAGCCCCAGCATTTT.

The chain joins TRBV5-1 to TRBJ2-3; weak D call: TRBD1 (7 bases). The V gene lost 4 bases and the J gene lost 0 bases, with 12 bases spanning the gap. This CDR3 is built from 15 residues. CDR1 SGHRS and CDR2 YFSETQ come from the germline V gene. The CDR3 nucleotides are TGCGCCAGCAGCGGCGGGACAGCTAGCACAGATACGCAGTATTTT. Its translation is CASSGGTASTDTQYF. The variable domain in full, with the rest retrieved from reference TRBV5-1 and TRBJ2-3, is KAGVTQTPRYLIKTRGQQVTLSCSPISGHRSVSWYQQTPGQGLQFLFEYFSETQRNKGNFPGRFSGRQFSNSRSEMNVSTLELGDSALYLCASSGGTASTDTQYFGPGTRLTVL.

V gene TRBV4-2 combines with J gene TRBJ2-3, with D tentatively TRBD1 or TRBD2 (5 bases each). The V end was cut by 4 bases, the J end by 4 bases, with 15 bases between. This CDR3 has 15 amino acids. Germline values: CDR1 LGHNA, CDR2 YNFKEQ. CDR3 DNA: TGTGCCAGCAGCCTCCACCGGGACGGTGCAGATACGCAGTATTTT. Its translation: CASSLHRDGADTQYF.

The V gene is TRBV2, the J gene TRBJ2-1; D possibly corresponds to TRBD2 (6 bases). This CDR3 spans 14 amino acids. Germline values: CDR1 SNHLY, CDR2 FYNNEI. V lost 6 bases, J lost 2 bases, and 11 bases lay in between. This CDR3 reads CASSREMAYNEQFF. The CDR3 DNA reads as TGTGCCAGCAGCCGGGAGATGGCCTACAATGAGCAGTTCTTC. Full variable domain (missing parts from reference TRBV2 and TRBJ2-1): EPEVTQTPSHQVTQMGQEVILRCVPISNHLYFYWYRQILGQKVEFLVSFYNNEISEKSEIFDDQFSVERPDGSNFTLKIRSTKLEDSAMYFCASSREMAYNEQFFGPGTRLTVL.

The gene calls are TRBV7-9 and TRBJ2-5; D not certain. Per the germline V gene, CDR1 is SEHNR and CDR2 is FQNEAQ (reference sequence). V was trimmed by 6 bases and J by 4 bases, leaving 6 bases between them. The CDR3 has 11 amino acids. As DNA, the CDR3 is TGTGCCAGCAGTCCCGCAGAGACCCAGTACTTC. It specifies CASSPAETQYF.